This TCR beta chain was captured by sequencing in a study of post-analysis software for immune sequencing data. On the study more broadly: Patients had relapsing-remitting, secondary progressive or progressive-relapsing multiple sclerosis; some lacked subtype.

Findings and limits, study-wide: The study found significantly lower normalized Chao1 diversity in multiple sclerosis patients than in controls. Roughly five TRBV segments, including TRBV5-6, TRBV5-1 and TRBV20-1, were more frequent in patients than controls.

In germline, CDR1 is DFQATT, CDR2 SNEGSKA (reference sequence). The CDR3 is 17 amino acids. Unique molecular identifiers were built into the TCR beta cDNA libraries. T cells numbering about 0.9 to 10 million yielded cDNA molecules that totaled about 500,000. TCRdb recomputed calls from the PCR reads with MiXCR, one row per CDR3 protein. The sample lists some 240,000 distinct CDR3 sequences, 36% occurring once. Comments on this clonotype: Its matching antigen is unknown.

The source is a girl aged 10-17 years with multiple sclerosis. The J gene is TRBJ2-4, the V gene TRBV20-1, with D maybe TRBD1 (6 bases). Near its end, the DNA agrees better with TRBJ2-7, so the J call may be wrong. Sequencing was performed on blood. CDR3 DNA sequence: TGCAGTGCTAGGGGTGACAGGAAATTGTATGGGTCCTACGAGCAGTACTTC. Its protein product is CSARGDRKLYGSYEQYF.